These T cell receptor beta chains were read from a single sample in a study of regulatory T cells in long-lasting Graves disease. TCRdb re-called the multiplex PCR reads with MiXCR, one entry per CDR3 protein. The sample consists of under 700,000 distinct CDR3 sequences, about 15% of them appearing once. These data also featured in a second study, about T cells in Graves' hyperthyroidism and ophthalmopathy.

Here the sequenced sample was peripheral blood mononuclear cells (PBMCs), taken at new diagnosis, from a patient treated with antithyroid drugs. These receptors all come from a woman between 40 and 65 years old with Graves disease. Both conserved end residues are part of each CDR3. The order of the fields is D gene, V gene, J gene, clone size, CDR3 protein, CDR3 DNA. D genes are given only for firm matches. The listing skips clone size in some rows; elsewhere it reads once, few, many or a size class.

d_gene: .
v_gene: TRBV5-1
j_gene: TRBJ2-2
abundance: once
CDR3aa: CASSLGQFTGELFF
CDR3nt: TGCGCCAGCAGCTTGGGACAGTTCACCGGGGAGCTGTTTTTT

d_gene: TRBD1
v_gene: TRBV11-2
j_gene: TRBJ1-6
abundance: few
CDR3aa: CASSQELRTGASSPLHF
CDR3nt: TGTGCCAGCAGCCAAGAGCTTAGGACAGGGGCTAGTTCACCCCTCCACTTT

d_gene: TRBD1
v_gene: TRBV24-1
j_gene: TRBJ2-3
abundance: many
CDR3aa: CATSDDGTGSDTQYF
CDR3nt: TGTGCCACCAGTGATGACGGGACAGGGTCGGATACGCAGTATTTT

d_gene: .
v_gene: TRBV10-3
j_gene: TRBJ2-7
abundance: few
CDR3aa: CAISESGRGGESSDYEQYF
CDR3nt: TGTGCCATCAGTGAGTCGGGGAGGGGGGGGGAAAGTTCCGACTACGAGCAGTACTTC

d_gene: .
v_gene: TRBV19
j_gene: TRBJ1-2
abundance: .
CDR3aa: CASSIDQGRGYTF
CDR3nt: TGTGCCAGTAGTATAGATCAGGGGCGCGGCTACACCTTC

d_gene: .
v_gene: TRBV5-1
j_gene: TRBJ2-1
abundance: few
CDR3aa: CASSLEQELYNEQFF
CDR3nt: TGCGCCAGCAGCTTGGAGCAGGAGCTCTACAATGAGCAGTTCTTC

d_gene: TRBD1
v_gene: TRBV20-1
j_gene: TRBJ2-1
abundance: many
CDR3aa: CSARDLYRGYNEQFF
CDR3nt: TGCAGTGCTAGAGATCTCTACAGGGGATATAATGAGCAGTTCTTC

d_gene: .
v_gene: TRBV7-8
j_gene: TRBJ1-5
abundance: many
CDR3aa: CASSLDRGWGNNQPQHF
CDR3nt: TGTGCCAGCAGCTTAGATCGGGGGTGGGGGAACAATCAGCCCCAGCATTTT

d_gene: .
v_gene: TRBV7-9
j_gene: TRBJ2-7
abundance: .
CDR3aa: CASSREETENYEQYF
CDR3nt: TGTGCCAGCAGCCGTGAAGAGACAGAGAACTACGAGCAGTACTTC

d_gene: TRBD1
v_gene: TRBV7-9
j_gene: TRBJ2-6
abundance: .
CDR3aa: CASSHLTGQGFGANVLTF
CDR3nt: TGTGCCAGCAGTCACCTTACGGGACAGGGGTTTGGGGCCAACGTCCTGACTTTC

d_gene: .
v_gene: TRBV5-6
j_gene: TRBJ2-1
abundance: .
CDR3aa: CASSFVPADNEQFF
CDR3nt: TGTGCCAGCAGCTTTGTCCCTGCGGACAATGAGCAGTTCTTC

d_gene: .
v_gene: TRBV28
j_gene: TRBJ1-2
abundance: few
CDR3aa: CASSLQGYYTF
CDR3nt: TGTGCCAGCAGTTTACAGGGATACTACACCTTC

d_gene: TRBD2
v_gene: TRBV6-1
j_gene: TRBJ2-3
abundance: many
CDR3aa: CASTLTSGDTDTQYF
CDR3nt: TGTGCCAGCACCTTGACTAGCGGGGACACAGATACGCAGTATTTT

d_gene: .
v_gene: TRBV19
j_gene: TRBJ1-1
abundance: once
CDR3aa: CASSLLSPAEAFF
CDR3nt: TGTGCCAGTAGCCTACTCTCTCCGGCTGAAGCTTTCTTT

d_gene: TRBD1
v_gene: TRBV18
j_gene: TRBJ1-2
abundance: many
CDR3aa: CASSPGDRADYGYTF
CDR3nt: TGTGCCAGCTCACCTGGGGACAGGGCTGACTATGGCTACACCTTC

d_gene: TRBD1
v_gene: TRBV2
j_gene: TRBJ1-2
abundance: many
CDR3aa: CASEESWGQGGRNGYTF
CDR3nt: TGTGCCAGCGAGGAGAGCTGGGGACAGGGTGGGAGAAATGGCTACACCTTC

d_gene: .
v_gene: TRBV20-1
j_gene: TRBJ1-2
abundance: .
CDR3aa: CSARGSRGSNNYGYTF
CDR3nt: TGCAGTGCTAGAGGATCCCGTGGTTCGAATAACTATGGCTACACCTTC

d_gene: TRBD1
v_gene: TRBV2
j_gene: TRBJ1-2
abundance: few
CDR3aa: CASSPRQGFDYGYTF
CDR3nt: TGTGCCAGCAGCCCCAGACAGGGTTTTGACTATGGCTACACCTTC

d_gene: .
v_gene: TRBV29-1
j_gene: TRBJ2-1
abundance: few
CDR3aa: CSVDKGGPNEQFF
CDR3nt: TGCAGCGTTGATAAAGGGGGACCCAATGAGCAGTTCTTC

d_gene: .
v_gene: TRBV13
j_gene: TRBJ1-6
abundance: .
CDR3aa: CASSFAARGSPLHF
CDR3nt: TGTGCCAGCAGCTTTGCCGCAAGGGGTTCACCCCTCCACTTT

d_gene: .
v_gene: TRBV6-1
j_gene: TRBJ1-2
abundance: .
CDR3aa: CASTAGLYGYTF
CDR3nt: TGTGCCAGCACCGCAGGACTCTATGGCTACACCTTC

d_gene: TRBD1
v_gene: TRBV9
j_gene: TRBJ1-2
abundance: few
CDR3aa: CASSENRQGKRYGYTF
CDR3nt: TGTGCCAGCAGCGAAAATCGACAGGGGAAGAGGTATGGCTACACCTTC

d_gene: .
v_gene: TRBV28
j_gene: TRBJ1-1
abundance: many
CDR3aa: CASSSATSTEAFF
CDR3nt: TGTGCCAGCAGTTCCGCAACTAGCACTGAAGCTTTCTTT

d_gene: .
v_gene: TRBV12-3/TRBV12-4
j_gene: TRBJ2-3
abundance: .
CDR3aa: CASSLGVSTTDTQYF
CDR3nt: TGTGCCAGCAGTTTAGGGGTGTCTACCACAGATACGCAGTATTTT

d_gene: .
v_gene: TRBV29-1
j_gene: TRBJ1-1
abundance: .
CDR3aa: CSVEGLEAFF
CDR3nt: TGCAGCGTTGAGGGTCTCGAAGCTTTCTTT

d_gene: .
v_gene: TRBV7-2
j_gene: TRBJ2-2
abundance: many
CDR3aa: CASSPVGGPNTGELFF
CDR3nt: TGTGCCAGCAGCCCGGTGGGCGGGCCGAACACCGGGGAGCTGTTTTTT

d_gene: .
v_gene: TRBV7-8
j_gene: TRBJ1-4
abundance: .
CDR3aa: CASSTGLPPREKLFF
CDR3nt: TGTGCCAGCAGCACCGGGCTCCCCCCTCGGGAAAAACTGTTTTTT

d_gene: .
v_gene: TRBV12-3/TRBV12-4
j_gene: TRBJ1-1
abundance: many
CDR3aa: CASSLNNVAFF
CDR3nt: TGTGCCAGCAGTTTGAACAACGTGGCTTTCTTT

d_gene: .
v_gene: TRBV19
j_gene: TRBJ1-4
abundance: .
CDR3aa: CATRQRGNEKLFF
CDR3nt: TGTGCCACTAGACAGAGAGGGAATGAAAAACTGTTTTTT

d_gene: .
v_gene: TRBV7-2
j_gene: TRBJ2-1
abundance: many
CDR3aa: CASSLALGGSYNEQFF
CDR3nt: TGTGCCAGCAGCTTAGCGCTGGGAGGATCATACAATGAGCAGTTCTTC

d_gene: .
v_gene: TRBV29-1
j_gene: TRBJ2-7
abundance: .
CDR3aa: CSYRFGEGGSYEQYF
CDR3nt: TGCAGCTACCGTTTTGGCGAAGGGGGCTCCTACGAGCAGTACTTC

d_gene: .
v_gene: TRBV19
j_gene: TRBJ1-1
abundance: .
CDR3aa: CASRHRSENTEAFF
CDR3nt: TGTGCCAGTAGGCACAGGAGCGAGAACACTGAAGCTTTCTTT